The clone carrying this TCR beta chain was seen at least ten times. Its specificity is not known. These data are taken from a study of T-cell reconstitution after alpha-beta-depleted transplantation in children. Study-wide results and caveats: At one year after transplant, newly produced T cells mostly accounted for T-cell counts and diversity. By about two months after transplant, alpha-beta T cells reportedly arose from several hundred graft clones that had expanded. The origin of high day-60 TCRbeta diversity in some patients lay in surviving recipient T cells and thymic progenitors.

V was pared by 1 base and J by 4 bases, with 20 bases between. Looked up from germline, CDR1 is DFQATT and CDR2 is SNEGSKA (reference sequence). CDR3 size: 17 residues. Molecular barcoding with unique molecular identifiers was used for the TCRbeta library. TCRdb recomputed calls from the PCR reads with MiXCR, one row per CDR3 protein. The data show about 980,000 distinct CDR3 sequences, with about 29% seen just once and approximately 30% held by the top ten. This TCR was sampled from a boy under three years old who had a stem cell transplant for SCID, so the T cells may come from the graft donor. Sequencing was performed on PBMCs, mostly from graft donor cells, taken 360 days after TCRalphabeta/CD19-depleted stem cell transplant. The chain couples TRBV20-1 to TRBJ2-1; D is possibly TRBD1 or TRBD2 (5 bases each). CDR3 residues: CSARGGWRQGNYNEQFF. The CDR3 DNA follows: TGCAGTGCTAGAGGCGGGTGGCGGCAGGGAAATTACAATGAGCAGTTCTTC.